This is a list of T cell receptor beta chains from one sample in a study of shared clonotypes between healthy human individuals. Clones were read by immunoSEQ multiplex PCR, and TCRdb kept only the in-frame ones, dropping some. The sample has roughly 1 million clones, about 70% seen once. The source material was memory CD4+ T cells sorted from blood. These receptor sequences come from a man younger than 30 in good health. Both conserved end residues are part of each CDR3. Fields, in order: D gene, J gene, clone size, V gene, CDR3 protein, CDR3 DNA. The D gene is left open where the match is weak. Size values are once, few and many counts, or a class for expanded clones, and some rows have none.

D: TRBD2; J: TRBJ2-7; size: NA; V: TRBV4-2; CDR3: CASSQESGGASYEQYF; DNA: TGTGCCAGCAGCCAAGAGAGCGGGGGGGCCTCCTACGAGCAGTACTTC
D: NA; J: TRBJ1-5; size: NA; V: TRBV10-2; CDR3: CASSLDGGGSSNQPQHF; DNA: TGCGCCAGCAGCCTCGATGGGGGGGGGTCAAGCAATCAGCCCCAGCATTTT
D: TRBD2; J: TRBJ2-3; size: NA; V: TRBV6-6; CDR3: CATVPGGATDTQYF; DNA: TGTGCCACGGTGCCGGGGGGGGCGACAGATACGCAGTATTTT
D: NA; J: TRBJ2-2; size: NA; V: TRBV10-3; CDR3: CAIKKEGHTGELFF; DNA: TGTGCCATCAAAAAGGAGGGTCACACCGGGGAGCTGTTTTTT
D: NA; J: TRBJ2-5; size: NA; V: TRBV2; CDR3: CASSGVGGGGQETQYF; DNA: TGTGCCAGCAGTGGGGTCGGTGGTGGGGGGCAAGAGACCCAGTACTTC
D: NA; J: TRBJ2-5; size: few; V: TRBV7-2; CDR3: CASSGGRVETQYF; DNA: TGTGCCAGCAGTGGCGGTCGAGTGGAGACCCAGTACTTC
D: NA; J: TRBJ2-2; size: NA; V: TRBV5-4; CDR3: CASTLPPSPGYSTGELFF; DNA: TGTGCCAGCACCTTACCCCCGTCCCCCGGTTATAGCACCGGGGAGCTGTTTTTT
D: NA; J: TRBJ1-2; size: many; V: TRBV28; CDR3: CASRSSENYGYTF; DNA: TGTGCCAGCAGATCATCAGAAAACTATGGCTACACCTTC
D: NA; J: TRBJ1-1; size: NA; V: TRBV7-9; CDR3: CASSQRDTEAFF; DNA: TGTGCCAGCAGCCAACGGGACACTGAAGCTTTCTTT
D: NA; J: TRBJ1-1; size: once; V: TRBV7-2; CDR3: CASSRQTGGKHTEAFF; DNA: TGTGCCAGCAGCCGGCAGACAGGAGGGAAGCACACTGAAGCTTTCTTT
D: TRBD1; J: TRBJ1-2; size: NA; V: TRBV10-2; CDR3: CASYQETGTANYGYTF; DNA: TGCGCCAGCTACCAAGAAACAGGGACAGCTAACTATGGCTACACCTTC
D: NA; J: TRBJ1-1; size: NA; V: TRBV6-1; CDR3: CASSERRVLF; DNA: TGTGCCAGCAGTGAAAGAAGGGTCCTCTTT